The sequence of this TCR beta chain was determined in a study of T cell clonotyping in hematopoietic cell transplantation. The CDR3 covers 15 residues. V gave up 2 bases and J gave up 4 bases; unmatched junction bases: 5. From germline, CDR1 is SGHNT and CDR2 YYREEE (reference sequence). The protocol was immunoSEQ multiplex PCR, while the TCRdb copy is restricted to in-frame clones and leaves out a portion. The table shows 12,000 to 15,000 clones, with over 75% occurring only once. This chain links TRBV5-4 with TRBJ2-1; 8 bases are a match to TRBD1. Source: PBMCs, taken 100 days after allogeneic stem cell transplant. The clonotype was recovered from a male patient between 45 and 59 years old who had an allogeneic stem cell transplant from an unrelated donor, so T cells may come from the graft donor. Some clones in this sample may be carry-over from other donors' samples. CDR3 bases: TGTGCCAGCAGCTTTTCAGGGGGCGCGTACAATGAGCAGTTCTTC. Amino acids: CASSFSGGAYNEQFF. The variable domain in full, with the rest retrieved from reference TRBV5-4 and TRBJ2-1, is ETGVTQSPTHLIKTRGQQVTLRCSSQSGHNTVSWYQQALGQGPQFIFQYYREEENGRGNFPPRFSGLQFPNYSSELNVNALELDDSALYLCASSFSGGAYNEQFFGPGTRLTVL.